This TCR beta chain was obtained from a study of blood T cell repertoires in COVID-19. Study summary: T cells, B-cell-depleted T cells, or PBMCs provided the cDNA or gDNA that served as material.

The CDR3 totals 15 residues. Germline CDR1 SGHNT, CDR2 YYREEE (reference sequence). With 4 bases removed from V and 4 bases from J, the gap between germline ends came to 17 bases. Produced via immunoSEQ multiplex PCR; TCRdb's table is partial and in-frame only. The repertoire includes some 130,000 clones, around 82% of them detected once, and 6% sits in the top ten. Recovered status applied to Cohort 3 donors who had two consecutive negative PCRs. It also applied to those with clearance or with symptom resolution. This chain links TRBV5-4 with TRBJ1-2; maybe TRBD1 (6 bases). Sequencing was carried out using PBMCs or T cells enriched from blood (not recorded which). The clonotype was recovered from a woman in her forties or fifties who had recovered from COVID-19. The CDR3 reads CASSAAQGGIYGYTF. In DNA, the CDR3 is TGTGCCAGCAGCGCTGCACAGGGTGGGATCTATGGCTACACCTTC. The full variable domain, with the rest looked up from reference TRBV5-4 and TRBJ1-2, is ETGVTQSPTHLIKTRGQQVTLRCSSQSGHNTVSWYQQALGQGPQFIFQYYREEENGRGNFPPRFSGLQFPNYSSELNVNALELDDSALYLCASSAAQGGIYGYTFGSGTRLTVV.